This TCR beta chain was recorded in a study of OX40 agonist ivuxolimab in advanced cancers. Turning to this clone: Its antigen remains unidentified.

Libraries were prepared by immunoSEQ multiplex PCR; TCRdb keeps only in-frame clonotypes and omits some of them. The top ten hold 0.6% to 0.75% of the sample, which has about 83,000 clones, just over 90% seen once. Findings and caveats of the study: The mean number of expanded clones was higher in CD8+ T cells than in CD4+. The authors did not determine the antigen specificity of the expanded peripheral T cells.

This CDR3 has 13 residues. V was trimmed by 6 bases and J by 5 bases, leaving 13 bases between them. Germline V gives CDR1 MDHEN, CDR2 SYDVKM. Sequencing used CD4+ or CD8+ T cells sorted from blood, obtained in a trial of the OX40 agonist ivuxolimab. The receptor was isolated from an adult with an advanced solid tumor such as melanoma, head and neck, liver or kidney cancer. The V call is TRBV28, the J call TRBJ2-5; D ambiguous. The chain's CDR3 is CASRTSLWETQYF. DNA of the CDR3: TGTGCCAGCAGAACCTCTCTATGGGAGACCCAGTACTTC.